This T cell receptor beta chain was identified during a study of T cells after yellow fever vaccination. In this sample, this clonotype turned up a few times. TCRdb re-called the 5' RACE reads through MiXCR, storing one row per CDR3 protein. Of fewer than 500,000 distinct CDR3 sequences in the sample, around 20% are singletons; the top ten hold 18%. Here the sequenced sample was PBMCs, taken before the yellow fever booster vaccination. The clonotype originates from a man aged 18-30 years who received the YFV17D yellow fever vaccine.

The CDR3 DNA follows: TGTGCCAGCAGCCAAGATACGGACACCGGGGAGCTGTTTTTT. As protein: CASSQDTDTGELFF. The genes are TRBV4-2 and TRBJ2-2; no clear D gene. Germline V CDR1 and CDR2: LGHNA, YNFKEQ. The CDR3 extends over 14 amino acids. V dropped 0 bases and J dropped 3 bases, with 5 bases sitting between them.